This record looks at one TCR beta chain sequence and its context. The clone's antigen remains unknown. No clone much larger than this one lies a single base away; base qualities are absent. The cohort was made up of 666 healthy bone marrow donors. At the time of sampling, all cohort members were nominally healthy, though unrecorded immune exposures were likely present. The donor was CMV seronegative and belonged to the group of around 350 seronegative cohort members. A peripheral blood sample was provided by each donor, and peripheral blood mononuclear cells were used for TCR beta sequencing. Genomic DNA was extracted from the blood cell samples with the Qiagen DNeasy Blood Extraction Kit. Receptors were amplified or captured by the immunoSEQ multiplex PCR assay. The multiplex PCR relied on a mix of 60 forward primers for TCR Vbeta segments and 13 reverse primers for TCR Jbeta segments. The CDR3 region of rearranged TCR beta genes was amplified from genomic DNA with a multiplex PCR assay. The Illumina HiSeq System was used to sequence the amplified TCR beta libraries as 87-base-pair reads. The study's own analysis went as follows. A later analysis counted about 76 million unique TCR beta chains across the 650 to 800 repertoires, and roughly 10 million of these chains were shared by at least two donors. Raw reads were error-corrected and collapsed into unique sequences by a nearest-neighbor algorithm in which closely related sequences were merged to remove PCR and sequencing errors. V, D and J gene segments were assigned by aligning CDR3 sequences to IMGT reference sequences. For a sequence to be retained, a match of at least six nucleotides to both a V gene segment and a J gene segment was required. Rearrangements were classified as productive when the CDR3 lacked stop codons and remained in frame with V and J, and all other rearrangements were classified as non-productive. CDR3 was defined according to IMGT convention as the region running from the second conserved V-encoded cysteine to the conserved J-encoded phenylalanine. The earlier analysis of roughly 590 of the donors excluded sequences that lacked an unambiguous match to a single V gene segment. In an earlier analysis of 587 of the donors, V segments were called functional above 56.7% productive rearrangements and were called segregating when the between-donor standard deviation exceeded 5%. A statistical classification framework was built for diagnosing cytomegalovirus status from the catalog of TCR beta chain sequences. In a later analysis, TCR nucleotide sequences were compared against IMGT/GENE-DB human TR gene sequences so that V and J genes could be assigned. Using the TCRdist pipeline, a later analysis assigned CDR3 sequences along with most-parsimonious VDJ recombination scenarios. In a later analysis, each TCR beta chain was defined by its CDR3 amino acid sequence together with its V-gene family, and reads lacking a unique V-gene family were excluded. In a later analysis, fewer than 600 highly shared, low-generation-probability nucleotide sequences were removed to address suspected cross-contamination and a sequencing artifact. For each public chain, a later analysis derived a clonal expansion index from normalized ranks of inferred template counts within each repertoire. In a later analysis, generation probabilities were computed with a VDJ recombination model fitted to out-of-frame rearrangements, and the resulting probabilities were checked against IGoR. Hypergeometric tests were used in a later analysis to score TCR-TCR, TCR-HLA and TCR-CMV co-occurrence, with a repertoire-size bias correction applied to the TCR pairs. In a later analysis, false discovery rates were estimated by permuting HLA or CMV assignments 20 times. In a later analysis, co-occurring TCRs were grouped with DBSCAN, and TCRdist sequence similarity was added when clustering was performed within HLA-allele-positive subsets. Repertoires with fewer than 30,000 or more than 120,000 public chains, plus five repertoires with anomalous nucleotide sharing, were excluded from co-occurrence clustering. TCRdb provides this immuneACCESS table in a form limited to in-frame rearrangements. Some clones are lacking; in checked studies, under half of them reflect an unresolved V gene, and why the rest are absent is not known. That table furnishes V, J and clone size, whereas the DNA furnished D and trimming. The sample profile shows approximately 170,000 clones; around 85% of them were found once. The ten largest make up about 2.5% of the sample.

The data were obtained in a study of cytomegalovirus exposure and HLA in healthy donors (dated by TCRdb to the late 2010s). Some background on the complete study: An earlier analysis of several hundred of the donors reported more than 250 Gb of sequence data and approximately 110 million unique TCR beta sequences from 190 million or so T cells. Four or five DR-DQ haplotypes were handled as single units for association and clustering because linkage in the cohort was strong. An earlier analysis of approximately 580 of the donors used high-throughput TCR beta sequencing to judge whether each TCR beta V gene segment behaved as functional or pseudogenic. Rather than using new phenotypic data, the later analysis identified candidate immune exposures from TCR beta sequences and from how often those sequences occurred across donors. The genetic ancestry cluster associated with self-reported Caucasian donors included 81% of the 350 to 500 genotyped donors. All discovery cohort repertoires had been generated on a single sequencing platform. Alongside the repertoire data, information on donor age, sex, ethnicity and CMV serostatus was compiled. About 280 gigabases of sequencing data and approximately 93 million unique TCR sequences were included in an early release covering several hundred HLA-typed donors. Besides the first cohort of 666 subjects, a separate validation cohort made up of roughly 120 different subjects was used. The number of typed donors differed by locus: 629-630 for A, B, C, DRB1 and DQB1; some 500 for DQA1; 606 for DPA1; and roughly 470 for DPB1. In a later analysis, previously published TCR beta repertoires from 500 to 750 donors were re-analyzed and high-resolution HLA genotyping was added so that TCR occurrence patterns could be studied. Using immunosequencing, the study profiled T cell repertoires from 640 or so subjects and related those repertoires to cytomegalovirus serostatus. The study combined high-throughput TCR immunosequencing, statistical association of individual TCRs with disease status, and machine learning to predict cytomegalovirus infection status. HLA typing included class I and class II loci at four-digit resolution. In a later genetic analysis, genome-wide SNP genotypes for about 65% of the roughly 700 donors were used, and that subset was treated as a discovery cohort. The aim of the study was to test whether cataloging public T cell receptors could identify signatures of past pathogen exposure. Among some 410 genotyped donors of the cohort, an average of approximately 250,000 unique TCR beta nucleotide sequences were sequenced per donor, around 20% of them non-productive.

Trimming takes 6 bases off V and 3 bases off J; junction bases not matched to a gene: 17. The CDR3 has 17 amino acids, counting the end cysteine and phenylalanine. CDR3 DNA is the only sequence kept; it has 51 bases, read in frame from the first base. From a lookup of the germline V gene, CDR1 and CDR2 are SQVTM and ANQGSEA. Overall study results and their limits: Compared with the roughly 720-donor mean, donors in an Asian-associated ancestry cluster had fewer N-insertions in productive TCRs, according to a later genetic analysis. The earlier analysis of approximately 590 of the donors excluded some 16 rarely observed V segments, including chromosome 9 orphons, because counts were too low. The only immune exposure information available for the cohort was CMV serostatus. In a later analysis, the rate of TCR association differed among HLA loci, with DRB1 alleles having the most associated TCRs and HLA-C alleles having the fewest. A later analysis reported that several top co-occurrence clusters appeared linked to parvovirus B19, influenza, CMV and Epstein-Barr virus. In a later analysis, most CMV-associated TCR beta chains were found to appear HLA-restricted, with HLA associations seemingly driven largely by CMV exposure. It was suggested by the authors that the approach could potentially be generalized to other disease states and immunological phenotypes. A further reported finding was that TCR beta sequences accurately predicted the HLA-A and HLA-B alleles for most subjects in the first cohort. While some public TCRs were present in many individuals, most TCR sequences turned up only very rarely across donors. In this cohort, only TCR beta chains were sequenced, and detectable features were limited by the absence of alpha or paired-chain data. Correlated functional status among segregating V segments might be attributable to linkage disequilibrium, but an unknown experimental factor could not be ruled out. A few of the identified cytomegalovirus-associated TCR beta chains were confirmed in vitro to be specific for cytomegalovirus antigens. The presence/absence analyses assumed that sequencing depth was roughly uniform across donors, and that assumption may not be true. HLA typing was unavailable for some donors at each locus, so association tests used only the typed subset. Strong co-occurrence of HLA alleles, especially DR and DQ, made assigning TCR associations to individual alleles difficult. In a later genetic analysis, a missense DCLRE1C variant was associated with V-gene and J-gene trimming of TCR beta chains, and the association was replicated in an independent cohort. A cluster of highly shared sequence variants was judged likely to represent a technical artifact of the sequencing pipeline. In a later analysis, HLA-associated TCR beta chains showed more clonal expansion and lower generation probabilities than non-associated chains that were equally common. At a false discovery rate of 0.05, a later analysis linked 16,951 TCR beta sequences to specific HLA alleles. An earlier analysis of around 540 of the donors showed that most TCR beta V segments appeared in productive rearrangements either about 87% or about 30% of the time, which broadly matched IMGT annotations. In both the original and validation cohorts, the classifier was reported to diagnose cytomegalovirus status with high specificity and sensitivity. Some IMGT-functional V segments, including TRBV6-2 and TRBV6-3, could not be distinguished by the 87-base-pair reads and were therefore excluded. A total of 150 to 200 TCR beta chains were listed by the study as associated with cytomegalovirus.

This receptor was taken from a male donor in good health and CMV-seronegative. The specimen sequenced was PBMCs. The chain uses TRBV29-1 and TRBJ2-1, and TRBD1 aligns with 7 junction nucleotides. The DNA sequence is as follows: TGCAGCGTGTTTCGAGCCTCAGGGGGTATTAACTACAATGAGCAGTTCTTC. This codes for CSVFRASGGINYNEQFF.